This entry lists 25 T cell receptor beta chains sequenced from one sample in a study of shared clonotypes between healthy human individuals (dated by TCRdb to 2020 to 2021). Library generation was performed with the immunoSEQ multiplex PCR assay. The immuneACCESS repertoire file appears here via TCRdb, limited to in-frame rearrangements. These files lack a portion of the clones; in checked studies, under half of the deficit traces to unresolved V genes, and the cause of the others is not known. Recorded for this sample are about 2.2 million clones; roughly 91% of them occurred a single time. The biggest ten clones account for under 2% of the sample. CD8 naive samples consisted of CD45RO-negative cells that were positively selected for CCR7, yielding a CD45RA+CCR7+ population without TemRA cells. The sequencing sample was made of naive CD8+ T cells from PBMCs. The sample's cell subset or site label, in plain terms: CD45RA+CCR7+. These receptors all come from a young man in good health. Some clones in this sample may be carry-over from other donors' samples.

The chain couples TRBV4-3 to TRBJ2-3; 7 bases line up with TRBD1. This CDR3 comprises 15 residues. After removal of 0 bases from V and 3 bases from J, the junction contained 3 bases not matched to a gene. Germline lookup yields CDR1 LGHNA and CDR2 YSLEER. The CDR3 loop is CASSQERGRTDTQYF. CDR3 DNA sequence: TGCGCCAGCAGCCAAGAAAGGGGGCGAACAGATACGCAGTATTTT.

A single count supports this clone. This sequence joins TRBV28 and TRBJ1-4, with D perhaps TRBD1 (6 bases). Trimming removed 3 bases from V and 7 bases from J, with 15 bases in between. The V gene's germline CDR1 is MDHEN and CDR2 SYDVKM. CDR3 size: 15 residues. The CDR3 coding sequence is TGTGCCAGCAGTTTTAGCGGGGGCACCGGTGAAAAACTGTTTTTT. This translates into CASSFSGGTGEKLFF.

The rearrangement joins TRBV13 to TRBJ2-1; 7 bases fit TRBD2. V shed 3 bases, J shed 4 bases, and the junction held 0 bases outside the gene matches. The CDR3 loop spans 13 amino acids. The germline gives CDR1 PRHDT, CDR2 FYEKMQ (reference sequence). The CDR3 DNA is TGTGCCAGCAGCTTCGGGGGGTACAATGAGCAGTTCTTC. This sequence encodes CASSFGGYNEQFF.

The CDR3 DNA is TGTGCCAGCAGCTTAGGAGGCCCGAGAGGCAATGAGCAGTTCTTC. Translated: CASSLGGPRGNEQFF. The chain recombines TRBV11-2 with TRBJ2-1, with D uncertain. The CDR3 covers 15 residues. Germline V CDR1 and CDR2: SGHAT, FQNNGV. The V gene lost 1 base and the J gene lost 6 bases, with 13 bases spanning the gap. Supplemented by reference TRBV11-2 and TRBJ2-1, the full variable domain reads EAGVAQSPRYKIIEKRQSVAFWCNPISGHATLYWYQQILGQGPKLLIQFQNNGVVDDSQLPKDRFSAERLKGVDSTLKIQPAKLEDSAVYLCASSLGGPRGNEQFFGPGTRLTVL.

The chain couples TRBV27 to TRBJ2-7, with a weak D call TRBD1 (5 bases). The CDR3 covers 15 residues. The germline V gene encodes CDR1 MNHEY and CDR2 SMNVEV (reference sequence). The V gene lost 3 bases and the J gene lost 0 bases, with 12 bases spanning the gap. CDR3 nucleotide sequence: TGTGCCAGCAGTTTTGAAGGGGTGAGCTCCTACGAGCAGTACTTC. It codes for CASSFEGVSSYEQYF.

V usage is TRBV28 and J usage is TRBJ2-2; weak D call: TRBD2 (6 bases). The CDR3 sequence is 14 residues long. From germline, CDR1 is MDHEN and CDR2 SYDVKM. The V end lost 7 bases, the J end lost 3 bases, and 12 bases lay between the germline ends. The CDR3 region has the DNA TGTGCCAGCAATTTGGGGGGTGACACCGGGGAGCTGTTTTTT. Amino acids: CASNLGGDTGELFF. Combining the CDR3 with reference TRBV28 and TRBJ2-2 gives the whole variable domain DVKVTQSSRYLVKRTGEKVFLECVQDMDHENMFWYRQDPGLGLRLIYFSYDVKMKEKGDIPEGYSVSREKKERFSLILESASTNQTSMYLCASNLGGDTGELFFGEGSRLTVL.

The V gene is TRBV2, the J gene TRBJ1-2; TRBD1 might be the D (5 bases). Germline assignment: CDR1 SNHLY and CDR2 FYNNEI. This CDR3 spans 11 amino acids. DNA for the CDR3: TGTGCGCGCTCGGGGGGTGAAGGCTACACCTTC. This sequence encodes CARSGGEGYTF.

The rearrangement links TRBV7-9 to TRBJ1-1, with D uncertain. CDR1 SEHNR and CDR2 FQNEAQ come from the germline V gene (reference sequence). Trimming shortened V by 0 bases and J by 4 bases, and 12 bases separated the two germline ends. This CDR3 has 15 amino acids. Here the CDR3 reads CASSLAFKDGTEAFF. The DNA of the CDR3 is TGTGCCAGCAGCTTAGCCTTTAAGGACGGCACTGAAGCTTTCTTT.

The chain is built from TRBV27 and TRBJ2-7; weak D call: TRBD2 (6 bases). Germline lookup yields CDR1 MNHEY and CDR2 SMNVEV (reference sequence). This CDR3 comprises 16 residues. Trimming removed 0 bases from V and 3 bases from J, with 15 bases in between. The CDR3 region has the DNA TGTGCCAGCAGTTTATCGGTCGGGGAGGCGTTCTACGAGCAGTACTTC. This gives the protein CASSLSVGEAFYEQYF.

The CDR3 sequence: CASSMFNTEAFF. CDR3 bases: TGTGCCAGTAGTATGTTTAACACTGAAGCTTTCTTT. The chain carries TRBV19 and TRBJ1-1; no clear D gene. The CDR3 runs 12 residues. CDR1 and CDR2 from the germline V gene are LNHDA and SQIVND (reference sequence). V was cut by 3 bases and J by 2 bases, with 4 bases left in between.

This chain uses TRBV21-1 with TRBJ2-5; TRBD1 is the table's D call, not checked against the DNA. TRBV21-1 is tagged as a pseudogene. This CDR3 has 17 amino acids. The CDR3 protein is CASSKESGGRRAETQYF. In DNA, the CDR3 is TGTGCCAGCAGCAAAGAGTCAGGGGGCCGCCGGGCAGAGACCCAGTACTTC.

In the case of this clone: This specimen includes other DNA sequences encoding the same CDR3. The chain recombines TRBV5-1 with TRBJ2-1, with 9 bases lining up with TRBD2. Germline CDR1 is SGHRS and CDR2 is YFSETQ. Trimming cost V 4 bases and J 4 bases; bases outside gene matches: 6. The CDR3 contains 15 residues. CDR3 coding DNA: TGCGCCAGCAGCGGGGGGCTAGCGGGATACAATGAGCAGTTCTTC. Amino acids: CASSGGLAGYNEQFF.

V is TRBV21-1 and J is TRBJ1-5; the D call in the table, TRBD1, was not verified against the DNA. TRBV21-1 is noted as a pseudogene. This CDR3 is built from 17 residues. This chain's CDR3 is CASSKAGAREENQPQHF. CDR3 DNA sequence: TGTGCCAGCAGCAAAGCGGGGGCCCGAGAAGAGAATCAGCCCCAGCATTTT.

The CDR3 DNA reads as TGTGCCAGCGGGCGGGGCGAGGGGAGAACAGATACGCAGTATTTT. This codes for CASGRGEGRTDTQYF. V is TRBV2 and J is TRBJ2-3; D possibly corresponds to TRBD2 (6 bases). The V and J ends lost 8 bases and 3 bases respectively, with 18 bases between them. Germline-derived CDR1 and CDR2 are SNHLY and FYNNEI. This CDR3 contains 15 residues.

DNA of the CDR3: TGTGCCAGCAGTGTCCAGGCCGGGTACCACGAGCAGTACTTC. Its protein product is CASSVQAGYHEQYF. The chain recombines TRBV25-1 with TRBJ2-7; no clear D. V lost 4 bases and J lost 5, with 15 bases in between. This CDR3 spans 14 amino acids. Germline CDR1 is MGHDK and CDR2 is SYGVNS.

The chain carries TRBV25-1 and TRBJ2-7; 7 positions agree with TRBD1. The germline V gene encodes CDR1 MGHDK and CDR2 SYGVNS. There are 15 residues in the CDR3. V lost 3 bases to trimming and J lost 4 bases; unmatched junction nucleotides: 9. The CDR3 DNA reads as TGTGCCAGCAGTGATGGGGCAGGGGGTCTGTACGAGCAGTACTTC. It specifies CASSDGAGGLYEQYF.

V and J are TRBV11-2 and TRBJ2-2; 12 bases align to TRBD2. The CDR3 has 16 amino acids. Germline CDR1 and CDR2: SGHAT and FQNNGV. V was pared by 3 bases and J by 4 bases, with 3 bases of the junction left unmatched. CDR3 coding DNA: TGTGCCAGCAGCTTCCTACTAGCGGGAGGCACCGGGGAGCTGTTTTTT. Its protein is CASSFLLAGGTGELFF.

The chain is built from TRBV6-1 and TRBJ2-7, with TRBD2 matching over 7 bases. Germline CDR1 and CDR2: MNHNS and SASEGT. The CDR3 totals 12 residues. V was pared by 7 bases and J by 6 bases, with 6 bases of the junction left unmatched. The CDR3: CASTPGEGEQYF. CDR3 sequence (DNA): TGTGCCAGCACCCCGGGGGAGGGCGAGCAGTACTTC.

J is TRBJ2-7 and V is TRBV27; no clear D gene. Germline V CDR1 and CDR2: MNHEY, SMNVEV (reference sequence). Deletions cut 6 bases from V and 3 bases from J, with 18 bases between. The CDR3 is made up of 15 amino acids. The CDR3 nucleotides are TGTGCCAGCAGCCGACGGGCCGCCGGGTTCTACGAGCAGTACTTC. Translated, it gives CASSRRAAGFYEQYF.

This clone was seen a few times. The chain has TRBV6-5 and TRBJ1-1, with 8 bases matching TRBD1. V lost 1 base to trimming and J lost 0 bases; unmatched junction nucleotides: 1. CDR1 is MNHEY and CDR2 is SVGAGI in the germline V gene. CDR3 length equals 15 residues. CDR3 sequence (DNA): TGTGCCAGCAGTTACTGGACAGGGTTGAACACTGAAGCTTTCTTT. Protein product: CASSYWTGLNTEAFF.

This clone was detected once. This same CDR3 is encoded by further DNA sequences in the sample. This sequence joins TRBV29-1 and TRBJ2-7; 8 nucleotides match TRBD1. The CDR3 length is 13 residues. The V gene's germline CDR1 is SQVTM and CDR2 ANQGSEA. The J segment lost 1 base and the V segment lost 5 bases, leaving 4 bases of the junction unmatched. CDR3 nucleotide sequence: TGCAGCGTTTTCACAGGGGGTTCCTACGAGCAGTACTTC. It specifies CSVFTGGSYEQYF.

The V call is TRBV5-4, the J call TRBJ2-7, with D maybe TRBD2 (6 bases). The CDR3 contains 13 residues. Germline V gene sequence: CDR1 SGHNT, CDR2 YYREEE (reference sequence). V lost 5 bases, J lost 7 bases, and 16 bases lay in between. In nucleotides, the CDR3 is TGTGCCAGCAGTGAGAATCGGGGGTGGGAGCAGTACTTC. Protein product: CASSENRGWEQYF. Full variable domain (rest looked up from reference TRBV5-4 and TRBJ2-7): ETGVTQSPTHLIKTRGQQVTLRCSSQSGHNTVSWYQQALGQGPQFIFQYYREEENGRGNFPPRFSGLQFPNYSSELNVNALELDDSALYLCASSENRGWEQYFGPGTRLTVT.

The V and J genes are TRBV7-9 and TRBJ2-1; 8 bases are shared with TRBD2. CDR1 and CDR2 from the germline V gene are SEHNR and FQNEAQ (reference sequence). J gave up 4 bases and V 5 bases, and 10 bases lay outside the gene matches. This CDR3 is built from 16 residues. The CDR3 loop reads CASSRDSGRGYNEQFF. DNA of the CDR3: TGTGCCAGCAGCCGCGACAGCGGGAGAGGTTACAATGAGCAGTTCTTC.

The gene calls are TRBV25-1 and TRBJ1-1; 7 nucleotides match TRBD1. Germline V lookup: CDR1 MGHDK, CDR2 SYGVNS. V was pared by 6 bases and J by 5 bases, with 12 bases of the junction left unmatched. The CDR3 loop spans 15 amino acids. In nucleotides, the CDR3 is TGTGCCAGCAGCGCAATTGCCCCAGGGGGAACTGAAGCTTTCTTT. Translated: CASSAIAPGGTEAFF.

V is TRBV19 and J is TRBJ2-7, with TRBD2 matching 15 bases. Germline loops: CDR1 LNHDA, CDR2 SQIVND (reference sequence). This CDR3 is 16 amino acids long. V was pared by 4 bases and J by 4 bases, with 5 bases of the junction left unmatched. Here the CDR3 reads CASSTLGLAGGYEQYF. The CDR3 DNA follows: TGTGCCAGTAGTACCCTGGGACTAGCGGGAGGTTACGAGCAGTACTTC.